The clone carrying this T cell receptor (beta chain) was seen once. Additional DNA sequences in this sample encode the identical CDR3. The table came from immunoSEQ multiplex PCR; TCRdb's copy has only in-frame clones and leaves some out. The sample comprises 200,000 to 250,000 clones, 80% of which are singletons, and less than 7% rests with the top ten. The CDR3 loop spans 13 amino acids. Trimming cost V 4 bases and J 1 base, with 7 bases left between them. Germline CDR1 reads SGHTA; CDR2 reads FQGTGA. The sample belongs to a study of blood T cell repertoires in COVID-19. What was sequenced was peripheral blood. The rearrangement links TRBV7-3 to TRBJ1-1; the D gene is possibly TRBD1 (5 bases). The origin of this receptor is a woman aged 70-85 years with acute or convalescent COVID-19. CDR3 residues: CASSSTGNTEAFF. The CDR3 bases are TGTGCCAGCAGCTCCACAGGGAACACTGAAGCTTTCTTT.